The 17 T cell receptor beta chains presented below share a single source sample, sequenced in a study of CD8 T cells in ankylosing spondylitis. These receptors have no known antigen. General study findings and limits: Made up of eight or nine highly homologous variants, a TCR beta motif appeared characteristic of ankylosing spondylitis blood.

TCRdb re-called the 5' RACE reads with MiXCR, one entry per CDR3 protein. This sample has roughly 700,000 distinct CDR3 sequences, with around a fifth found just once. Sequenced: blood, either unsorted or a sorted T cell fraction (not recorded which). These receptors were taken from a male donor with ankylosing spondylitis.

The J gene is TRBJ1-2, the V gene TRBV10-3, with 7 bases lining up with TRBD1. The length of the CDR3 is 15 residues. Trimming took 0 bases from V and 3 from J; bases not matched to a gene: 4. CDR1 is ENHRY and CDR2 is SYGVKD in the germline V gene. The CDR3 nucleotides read TGTGCCATCAGTGAGTCCCGGACAGGTGACTATGGCTACACCTTC. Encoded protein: CAISESRTGDYGYTF.

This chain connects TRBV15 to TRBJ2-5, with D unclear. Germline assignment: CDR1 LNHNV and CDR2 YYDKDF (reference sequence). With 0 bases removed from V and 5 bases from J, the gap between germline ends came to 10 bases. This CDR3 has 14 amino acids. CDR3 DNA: TGTGCCACCAGCAGAGATCGGGTCGCGGAGACCCAGTACTTC. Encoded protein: CATSRDRVAETQYF.

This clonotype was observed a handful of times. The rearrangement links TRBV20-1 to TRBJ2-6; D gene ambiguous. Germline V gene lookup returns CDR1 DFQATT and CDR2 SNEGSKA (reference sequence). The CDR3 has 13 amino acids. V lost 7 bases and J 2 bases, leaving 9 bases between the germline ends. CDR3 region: CSVKRTGANVLTF. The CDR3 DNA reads TGCAGTGTCAAGCGTACTGGGGCCAACGTCCTGACTTTC.

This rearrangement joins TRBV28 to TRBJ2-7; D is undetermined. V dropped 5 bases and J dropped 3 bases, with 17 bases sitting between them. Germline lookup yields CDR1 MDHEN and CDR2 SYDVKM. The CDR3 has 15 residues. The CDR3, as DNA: TGTGCCAGCAGTCCCCAGGAGCGAAGAGACTACGAGCAGTACTTC. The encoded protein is CASSPQERRDYEQYF.

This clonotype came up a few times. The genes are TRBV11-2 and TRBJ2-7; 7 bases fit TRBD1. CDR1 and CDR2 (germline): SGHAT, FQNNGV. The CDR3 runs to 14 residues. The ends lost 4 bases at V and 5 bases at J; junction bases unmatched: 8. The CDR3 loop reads CASSSYRGHNEQYF. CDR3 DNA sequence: TGTGCCAGCAGCTCCTACAGGGGTCACAACGAGCAGTACTTC. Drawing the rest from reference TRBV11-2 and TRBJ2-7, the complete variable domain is EAGVAQSPRYKIIEKRQSVAFWCNPISGHATLYWYQQILGQGPKLLIQFQNNGVVDDSQLPKDRFSAERLKGVDSTLKIQPAKLEDSAVYLCASSSYRGHNEQYFGPGTRLTVT.

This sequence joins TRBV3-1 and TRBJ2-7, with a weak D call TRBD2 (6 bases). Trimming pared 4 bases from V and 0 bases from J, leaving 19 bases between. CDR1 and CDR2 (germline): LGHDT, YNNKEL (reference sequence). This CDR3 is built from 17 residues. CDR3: CASSPGGQGRFSYEQYF. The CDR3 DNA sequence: TGTGCCAGCAGCCCTGGAGGGCAGGGCCGATTCTCCTACGAGCAGTACTTC.

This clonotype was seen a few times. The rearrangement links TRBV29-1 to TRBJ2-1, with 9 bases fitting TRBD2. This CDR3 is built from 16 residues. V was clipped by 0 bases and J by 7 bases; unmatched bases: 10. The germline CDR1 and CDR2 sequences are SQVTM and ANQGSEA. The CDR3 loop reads CSVEDGLAGALNEQFF. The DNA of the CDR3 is TGCAGCGTTGAAGACGGGTTAGCGGGAGCACTGAATGAGCAGTTCTTC.

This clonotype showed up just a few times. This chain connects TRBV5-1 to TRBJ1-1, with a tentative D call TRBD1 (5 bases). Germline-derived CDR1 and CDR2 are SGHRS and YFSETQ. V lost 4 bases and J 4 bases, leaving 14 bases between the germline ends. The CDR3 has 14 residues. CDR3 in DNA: TGCGCCAGCAGCCAGATGGGACGGGGCACTGAAGCTTTCTTT. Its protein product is CASSQMGRGTEAFF.

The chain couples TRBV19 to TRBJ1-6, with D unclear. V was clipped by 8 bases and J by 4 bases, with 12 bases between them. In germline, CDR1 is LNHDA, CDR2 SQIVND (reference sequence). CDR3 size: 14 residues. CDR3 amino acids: CASCASGYNSPLHF. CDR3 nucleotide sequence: TGTGCCAGTTGTGCCAGCGGTTATAATTCACCCCTCCACTTT. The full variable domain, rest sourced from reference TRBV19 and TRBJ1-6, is DGGITQSPKYLFRKEGQNVTLSCEQNLNHDAMYWYRQDPGQGLRLIYYSQIVNDFQKGDIAEGYSVSREKKESFPLTVTSAQKNPTAFYLCASCASGYNSPLHFGNGTRLTVT.

As DNA, the CDR3 is TGCAGCAGCCGGGGAGATGAGATGAACACTGAAGCTTTCTTT. This gives the protein CSSRGDEMNTEAFF. This chain uses TRBV29-1 with TRBJ1-1; D gene unclear. The germline V and J ends were trimmed by 8 bases and 0 bases, with 16 bases remaining between them. Per germline, CDR1 SQVTM and CDR2 ANQGSEA. There are 14 residues in the CDR3.

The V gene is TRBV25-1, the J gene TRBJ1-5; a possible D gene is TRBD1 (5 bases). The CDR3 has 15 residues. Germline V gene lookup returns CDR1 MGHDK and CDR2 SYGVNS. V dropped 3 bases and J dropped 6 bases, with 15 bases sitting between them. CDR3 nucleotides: TGTGCCAGCAGTGATTCGGGGGGACTCGGTCAGCCCCAGCATTTT. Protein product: CASSDSGGLGQPQHF.

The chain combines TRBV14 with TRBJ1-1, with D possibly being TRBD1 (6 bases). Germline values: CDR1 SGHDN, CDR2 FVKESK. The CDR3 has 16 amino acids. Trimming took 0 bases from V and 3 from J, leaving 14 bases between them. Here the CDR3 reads CASSQDRGIVDTEAFF. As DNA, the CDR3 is TGTGCCAGCAGCCAAGACAGGGGCATTGTAGACACTGAAGCTTTCTTT.

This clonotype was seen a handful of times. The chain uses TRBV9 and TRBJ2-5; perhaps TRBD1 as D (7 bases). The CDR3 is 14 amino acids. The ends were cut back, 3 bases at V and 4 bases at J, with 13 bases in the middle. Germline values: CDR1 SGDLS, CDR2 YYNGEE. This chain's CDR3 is CASSAQGRRETQYF. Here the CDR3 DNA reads TGTGCCAGCAGCGCACAGGGGAGGCGAGAGACCCAGTACTTC.

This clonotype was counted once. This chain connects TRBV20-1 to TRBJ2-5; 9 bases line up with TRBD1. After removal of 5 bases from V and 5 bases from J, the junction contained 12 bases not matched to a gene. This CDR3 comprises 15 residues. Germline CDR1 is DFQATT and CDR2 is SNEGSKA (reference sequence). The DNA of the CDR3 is TGCAGTGCTCCCCCCCAGGGACAGGGTGTGGAGACCCAGTACTTC. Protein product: CSAPPQGQGVETQYF.

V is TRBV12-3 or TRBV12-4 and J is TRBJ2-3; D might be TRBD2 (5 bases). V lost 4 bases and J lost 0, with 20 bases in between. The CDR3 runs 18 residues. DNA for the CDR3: TGTGCCAGCAGTTCCTTCCTGGACTCCCATCCTAGCACAGATACGCAGTATTTT. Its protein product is CASSSFLDSHPSTDTQYF.

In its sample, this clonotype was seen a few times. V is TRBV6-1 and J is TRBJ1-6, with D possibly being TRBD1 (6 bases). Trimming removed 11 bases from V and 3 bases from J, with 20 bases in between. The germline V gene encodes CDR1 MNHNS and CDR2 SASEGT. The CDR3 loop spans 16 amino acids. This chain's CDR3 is CAESPWTAYYNSPLHF. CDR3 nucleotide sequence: TGTGCCGAGAGCCCTTGGACAGCCTACTATAATTCACCCCTCCACTTT.

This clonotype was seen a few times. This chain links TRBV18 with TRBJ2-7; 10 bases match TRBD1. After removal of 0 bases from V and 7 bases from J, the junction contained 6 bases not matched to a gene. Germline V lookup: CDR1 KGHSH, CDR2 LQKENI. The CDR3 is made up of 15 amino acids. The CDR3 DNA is TGTGCCAGCTCACCACCGGGGACAGGGGAACGGGAGCAGTACTTC. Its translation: CASSPPGTGEREQYF.